Listed here are 30 T cell receptor beta chains from one sample, sequenced in a study of blood T cell repertoires in COVID-19. Clones were read by immunoSEQ multiplex PCR, and TCRdb kept only the in-frame ones, dropping some. The repertoire holds fewer than 200,000 clones, with 82% as singletons. Sequencing was performed on PBMCs or T cells enriched from blood (not recorded which). The receptors derive from a man between 60 and 75 years old who had recovered from COVID-19.

The rearrangement uses TRBV6-1 and TRBJ2-4, with 10 bases aligning to TRBD2. Per the germline V gene, CDR1 is MNHNS and CDR2 is SASEGT. Losses at the gene ends were 3 bases for V and 15 bases for J; bases not matched to a gene: 17. This CDR3 is 16 amino acids long. DNA for the CDR3: TGTGCCAGCAGTGACGCCCCCCTGGCTAGCGGGAGAAATCCGTACTTC. It codes for CASSDAPLASGRNPYF.

The CDR3 DNA reads as TGTGCCAGCAGAAAATCCAGGAACAACTATGGCTACACCTTC. Amino acids: CASRKSRNNYGYTF. The chain recombines TRBV6-5 with TRBJ1-2, with unresolved D. Germline CDR1 and CDR2: MNHEY and SVGAGI. The length of the CDR3 is 14 residues. With 6 bases removed from V and 2 bases from J, the gap between germline ends came to 13 bases.

The chain couples TRBV4-1 to TRBJ2-7, with 8 positions matching TRBD1. The CDR3 loop spans 15 amino acids. Trimming cost V 1 base and J 1 base; bases outside gene matches: 3. The germline gives CDR1 MGHRA, CDR2 YSYEKL. The CDR3: CASSQGQGPSYEQYF. The CDR3 DNA reads as TGCGCCAGCAGCCAAGGACAGGGGCCATCCTACGAGCAGTACTTC.

The chain has TRBV21-1 and TRBJ1-6; TRBD1, the table's D call, was not compared with the DNA. TRBV21-1 is tagged as a pseudogene. CDR3 size: 16 residues. The CDR3 reads CASSKARGDAGSPLHF. CDR3 coding DNA: TGTGCCAGCAGCAAAGCGCGCGGTGATGCAGGGTCACCCCTCCACTTT.

The V call is TRBV30, the J call TRBJ1-6, with TRBD1 as a possible D gene (6 bases). Germline V CDR1 and CDR2: GTSNPN, SVGIG (reference sequence). This CDR3 comprises 14 residues. With 1 base removed from V and 6 bases from J, the gap between germline ends came to 10 bases. CDR3 bases: TGTGCCTGGAGTGCGAAGACAGGTAATTCACCCCTCCACTTT. This encodes CAWSAKTGNSPLHF.

The chain is built from TRBV19 and TRBJ2-7, with TRBD1 matching over 7 bases. The CDR3 length is 13 residues. CDR1 is LNHDA and CDR2 is SQIVND in the germline V gene (reference sequence). The V segment lost 8 bases and the J segment 1 base; nucleotides outside the gene matches: 5. The DNA for the CDR3 is TGTGCCAGTGCGCGGACAGGATCCTACGAGCAGTACTTC. Translated: CASARTGSYEQYF.

The chain joins TRBV5-1 to TRBJ2-2, with TRBD1 identical over 8 bases. Trimming cost V 4 bases and J 7 bases; bases outside gene matches: 9. This CDR3 contains 15 residues. Germline V gives CDR1 SGHRS, CDR2 YFSETQ. CDR3 DNA: TGCGCCAGCAGCCCGACGGGACAGGCCGGCGGGGAGCTGTTTTTT. Encoded protein: CASSPTGQAGGELFF.

This clone appeared a few times. The chain joins TRBV10-3 to TRBJ1-5; D perhaps matches TRBD1 (6 bases). The V gene's germline CDR1 is ENHRY and CDR2 SYGVKD. Trimming shortened V by 0 bases and J by 5 bases, and 8 bases separated the two germline ends. CDR3 length: 14 residues. The CDR3 reads CAISESGGDQPQHF. CDR3 nucleotides: TGTGCCATCAGTGAGTCTGGGGGCGATCAGCCCCAGCATTTT.

The chain carries TRBV5-1 and TRBJ2-7; TRBD1 aligns across 10 bases. CDR3 size: 15 residues. V was pared by 0 bases and J by 3 bases, with 3 bases of the junction left unmatched. The germline gives CDR1 SGHRS, CDR2 YFSETQ. In DNA, the CDR3 is TGCGCCAGCAGCTTGGTCGGGACAGGGGACTACGAGCAGTACTTC. Translating gives CASSLVGTGDYEQYF.

The chain joins TRBV11-2 to TRBJ1-2; D is possibly TRBD1 (5 bases). V was pared by 0 bases and J by 6 bases, with 8 bases between. The germline CDR1 and CDR2 sequences are SGHAT and FQNNGV. There are 13 residues in the CDR3. CDR3 nucleotide sequence: TGTGCCAGCAGCTTAGATCGGGGGGATGGCTACACCTTC. This sequence encodes CASSLDRGDGYTF.

The genes are TRBV7-2 and TRBJ2-7; 8 nucleotides align to TRBD2. This CDR3 contains 13 residues. The ends lost 4 bases at V and 5 bases at J; junction bases unmatched: 4. Per the germline V gene, CDR1 is SGHTA and CDR2 is FQGNSA. CDR3 amino acids: CASSSVGGDEQYF. In DNA, the CDR3 is TGTGCCAGCAGCTCGGTCGGGGGGGACGAGCAGTACTTC. The whole variable domain, remainder taken from reference TRBV7-2 and TRBJ2-7, is GAGVSQSPSNKVTEKGKDVELRCDPISGHTALYWYRQSLGQGLEFLIYFQGNSAPDKSGLPSDRFSAERTGGSVSTLTIQRTQQEDSAVYLCASSSVGGDEQYFGPGTRLTVT.

In its sample, this clone was seen once. The chain recombines TRBV7-3 with TRBJ2-3; the match to TRBD2 covers 12 bases. Germline V gene sequence: CDR1 SGHTA, CDR2 FQGTGA. With 4 bases clipped from V and 2 bases from J, the junction kept 4 bases outside the gene matches. This CDR3 is 16 amino acids long. The chain's CDR3 is CASSYGLAGNTDTQYF. The CDR3 region has the DNA TGTGCCAGCAGCTACGGACTAGCGGGGAACACAGATACGCAGTATTTT.

This chain links TRBV6-5 with TRBJ2-1; TRBD2 might be the D (6 bases). Germline assignment: CDR1 MNHEY and CDR2 SVGAGI. CDR3 size: 13 residues. With 5 bases removed from V and 7 bases from J, the gap between germline ends came to 12 bases. CDR3 region: CASSPPGLNEQFF. The CDR3 DNA reads as TGTGCCAGCAGTCCCCCGGGACTGAATGAGCAGTTCTTC.

This sequence joins TRBV12-3 or TRBV12-4 and TRBJ2-3, with 10 bases fitting TRBD1. V lost 6 bases to trimming and J lost 14 bases; unmatched junction nucleotides: 5. The CDR3 sequence is 11 residues long. The DNA for the CDR3 is TGTGCCAGCAGGGGACAGGGGTATAGGTATTTT. Amino acid sequence: CASRGQGYRYF.

This sequence joins TRBV27 and TRBJ2-2, with 10 bases lining up with TRBD2. The CDR3 is made up of 17 amino acids. Per germline, CDR1 MNHEY and CDR2 SMNVEV (reference sequence). Trimming took 0 bases from V and 6 from J; bases not matched to a gene: 7. This chain's CDR3 is CASSLSRASGSSGELFF. The DNA of the CDR3 is TGTGCCAGCAGTTTATCGAGGGCTAGCGGGAGCTCCGGGGAGCTGTTTTTT.

A few counts support this clone. The chain has TRBV7-3 and TRBJ2-1, with 9 bases fitting TRBD1. After removal of 5 bases from V and 7 bases from J, the junction contained 9 bases not matched to a gene. Germline V gives CDR1 SGHTA, CDR2 FQGTGA. The CDR3 runs to 15 residues. CDR3 sequence: CASSEGQGSGNEQFF. In DNA form, the CDR3 reads TGTGCCAGCAGCGAGGGACAGGGTTCGGGAAATGAGCAGTTCTTC.

The chain links TRBV27 to TRBJ2-7; D is perhaps TRBD2 (6 bases). This CDR3 is built from 14 residues. The ends were cut back, 4 bases at V and 7 bases at J, with 17 bases in the middle. The V gene's germline CDR1 is MNHEY and CDR2 SMNVEV (reference sequence). The CDR3: CASSSYTTRGEQYF. The CDR3 DNA is TGTGCCAGCAGTTCCTACACGACCCGGGGGGAGCAGTACTTC.

The chain recombines TRBV6-5 with TRBJ2-1; 9 bases agree with TRBD2. This CDR3 contains 16 residues. Germline V gene sequence: CDR1 MNHEY, CDR2 SVGAGI. V shed 4 bases, J shed 2 bases, and the junction held 6 bases outside the gene matches. The CDR3 DNA follows: TGTGCCAGCAGTTTTAGCGGGGGTGCGGCCTACAATGAGCAGTTCTTC. Protein product: CASSFSGGAAYNEQFF.

The CDR3 DNA is TGTGCCAGCAGTTCTAACGACAGGGAGTACACTGAAGCTTTCTTT. Its translation is CASSSNDREYTEAFF. The chain employs TRBV13 and TRBJ1-1, with 7 positions matching TRBD1. Germline CDR1 is PRHDT and CDR2 is FYEKMQ (reference sequence). Trimming took 6 bases from V and 3 from J; bases not matched to a gene: 10. CDR3 length equals 15 residues. Full variable domain (missing parts from reference TRBV13 and TRBJ1-1): AAGVIQSPRHLIKEKRETATLKCYPIPRHDTVYWYQQGPGQDPQFLISFYEKMQSDKGSIPDRFSAQQFSDYHSELNMSSLELGDSALYFCASSSNDREYTEAFFGQGTRLTVV.

The chain joins TRBV9 to TRBJ1-2; TRBD1 aligns across 7 bases. Germline CDR1 is SGDLS and CDR2 is YYNGEE. J lost 7 bases, V lost 3 bases, and 12 bases had no gene match. The CDR3 runs 15 residues. CDR3 DNA sequence: TGTGCCAGCAGCGCCCTTCCAGGGGGAGAGGGTGGCTACACCTTC. Protein product: CASSALPGGEGGYTF.

This clone was found once. The chain combines TRBV7-3 with TRBJ2-1; perhaps TRBD1 as D (5 bases). Germline values: CDR1 SGHTA, CDR2 FQGTGA. This CDR3 has 13 residues. The V gene lost 2 bases and the J gene lost 8 bases, with 10 bases spanning the gap. CDR3 DNA: TGTGCCAGCAGCTTATCTCCCAGGGATGAGCAGTTCTTC. This encodes CASSLSPRDEQFF.

This sequence joins TRBV7-3 and TRBJ2-5; a possible D gene is TRBD2 (5 bases). Trimming stripped 4 bases from V and 1 base from J, with 7 bases between. Germline assignment: CDR1 SGHTA and CDR2 FQGTGA. CDR3 length: 13 residues. CDR3 in amino acids: CASSYGVQETQYF. In nucleotides, the CDR3 is TGTGCCAGCAGCTACGGGGTCCAAGAGACCCAGTACTTC.

The J gene is TRBJ2-7, the V gene TRBV7-9, with 7 nucleotides matching TRBD1. J lost 3 bases, V lost 2 bases, and 4 bases had no gene match. CDR1 is SEHNR and CDR2 is FQNEAQ in the germline V gene (reference sequence). This CDR3 is 14 amino acids long. CDR3 nucleotides: TGTGCCAGCAGCTTATGGGACAGCCACTACGAGCAGTACTTC. Amino acids: CASSLWDSHYEQYF. Full variable domain (outside the CDR3, taken from reference TRBV7-9 and TRBJ2-7): DTGVSQNPRHKITKRGQNVTFRCDPISEHNRLYWYRQTLGQGPEFLTYFQNEAQLEKSRLLSDRFSAERPKGSFSTLEIQRTEQGDSAMYLCASSLWDSHYEQYFGPGTRLTVT.

This chain joins TRBV6-5 and TRBJ2-5, with D perhaps matching TRBD1 (6 bases). Trimming took 6 bases from V and 4 from J, leaving 18 bases between them. Germline V gene data show CDR1 as MNHEY and CDR2 as SVGAGI. This CDR3 region has 15 residues. As DNA, the CDR3 is TGTGCCAGCAGATTCACAGGGCTGTTTGGAGAGACCCAGTACTTC. This sequence encodes CASRFTGLFGETQYF.

The chain uses TRBV5-1 and TRBJ2-3, with 8 positions matching TRBD2. The J segment lost 5 bases and the V segment lost 1 base, leaving 3 bases of the junction unmatched. The CDR3 length is 14 residues. Germline CDR1 reads SGHRS; CDR2 reads YFSETQ. The DNA of the CDR3 is TGCGCCAGCAGCTTGAGTCTAGCGGGAGATACGCAGTATTTT. Residues: CASSLSLAGDTQYF.

The rearrangement links TRBV3-1 (or the pseudogene TRBV3-2) to TRBJ1-6, with a possible D match to TRBD1 (6 bases). This CDR3 comprises 16 residues. Trimming took 0 bases from V and 10 from J, leaving 16 bases between them. Germline CDR1 reads LGHDT; CDR2 reads YNNKEL (reference sequence). The CDR3: CASSQDSNRVNSPLHF. Here the CDR3 DNA reads TGTGCCAGCAGCCAAGATTCCAACAGGGTCAACTCACCCCTCCACTTT.

The chain combines TRBV5-4 with TRBJ2-7; 8 bases match TRBD2. The CDR3 consists of 14 residues. Germline V gene lookup returns CDR1 SGHNT and CDR2 YYREEE (reference sequence). With 5 bases clipped from V and 2 bases from J, the junction kept 6 bases outside the gene matches. Here the CDR3 DNA reads TGTGCCAGCAGTCCGGGACTAGTCCCCTACGAGCAGTACTTC. It translates to CASSPGLVPYEQYF.

This rearrangement joins TRBV9 to TRBJ1-1; D may be TRBD1 (6 bases). Trimming left V 0 bases short and J 3 bases short, with 9 bases between. This CDR3 is 14 amino acids long. In germline, CDR1 is SGDLS, CDR2 YYNGEE. The CDR3 DNA is TGTGCCAGCAGCGTAGTGGGGGGGCACACTGAAGCTTTCTTT. Its translation: CASSVVGGHTEAFF.

This rearrangement joins TRBV7-3 to TRBJ1-1, with D hard to call. The V and J ends lost 4 bases and 5 bases respectively, with 14 bases between them. CDR1 is SGHTA, CDR2 FQGTGA, per germline. CDR3 length: 14 residues. The CDR3, as DNA: TGTGCCAGCAGCTCCGCGGGGTCGGGAACTGAAGCTTTCTTT. Translated, it gives CASSSAGSGTEAFF.

In DNA form, the CDR3 reads TGTGCCACCCGGGACAGTTACTCTGGAAACACCATATATTTT. It encodes CATRDSYSGNTIYF. This chain uses TRBV19 with TRBJ1-3; 7 bases are a match to TRBD1. CDR1 and CDR2 from the germline V gene are LNHDA and SQIVND (reference sequence). V was clipped by 10 bases and J by 0 bases; unmatched bases: 6. The CDR3 is made up of 14 amino acids.